Below, 23 T cell receptor beta chains from the same sample are listed, as sequenced in a study of blood T cell repertoires in COVID-19. Sequencing was performed with immunoSEQ multiplex PCR; in TCRdb, only in-frame clones are kept and a portion is missing. The data show around 340,000 clones, about 92% seen once. The sequenced sample was peripheral blood. The source is a woman aged 60 to 75 with COVID-19, enrolled during active disease.

This sequence joins TRBV5-6 and TRBJ1-1; tentative D call: TRBD1 (5 bases). The V end was cut by 3 bases, the J end by 6 bases, with 9 bases between. The CDR3 contains 12 residues. Germline V gene sequence: CDR1 SGHDT, CDR2 YYEEEE. The CDR3 reads CASSSQGPEAFF. The CDR3 nucleotides are TGTGCCAGCAGCTCCCAGGGCCCTGAAGCTTTCTTT. The whole variable domain, remainder taken from reference TRBV5-6 and TRBJ1-1, is DAGVTQSPTHLIKTRGQQVTLRCSPKSGHDTVSWYQQALGQGPQFIFQYYEEEERQRGNFPDRFSGHQFPNYSSELNVNALLLGDSALYLCASSSQGPEAFFGQGTRLTVV.

The chain combines TRBV6-5 with TRBJ1-1; a weak D match, TRBD1 (5 bases). V was shortened by 4 bases and J by 4 bases, with 13 bases between the two germline ends. This CDR3 region has 14 residues. The germline CDR1 and CDR2 sequences are MNHEY and SVGAGI. For the CDR3, the DNA is TGTGCCAGCAGTTCTTTAGGGGTAGGCACTGAAGCTTTCTTT. Its translation: CASSSLGVGTEAFF.

The V call is TRBV2, the J call TRBJ1-2; 7 bases are shared with TRBD1. V was pared by 4 bases and J by 0 bases, with 2 bases of the junction left unmatched. The CDR3 contains 14 residues. Germline V gives CDR1 SNHLY, CDR2 FYNNEI. CDR3 DNA sequence: TGTGCCAGCAGTGCAGGGACAGCTAACTATGGCTACACCTTC. Protein product: CASSAGTANYGYTF.

The chain has TRBV5-1 and TRBJ1-2; D possibly corresponds to TRBD1 (5 bases). The CDR3 sequence is 14 residues long. Germline assignment: CDR1 SGHRS and CDR2 YFSETQ. V was cut by 2 bases and J by 8 bases, with 16 bases left in between. The CDR3 here is CASSFQGPIEGYTF. CDR3 bases: TGCGCCAGCAGCTTTCAGGGCCCCATTGAAGGCTACACCTTC.

The V and J genes are TRBV24-1 and TRBJ2-3; tentative D call: TRBD2 (6 bases). CDR1 and CDR2 from the germline V gene are KGHDR and SFDVKD. Between the trimmed V and J ends, which lost 7 bases and 4 bases, there was a span of 11 bases. The CDR3 consists of 13 residues. The CDR3, as DNA: TGTGCCACCAGGAGGGCGGGGTCAGATACGCAGTATTTT. Protein product: CATRRAGSDTQYF.

In nucleotides, the CDR3 is TGTGCCAGCAGTGCCACAGGGAAATCTAACTATGGCTACACCTTC. Amino acid sequence: CASSATGKSNYGYTF. This chain joins TRBV6-2 or TRBV6-3 and TRBJ1-2, with a weak D call TRBD1 (6 bases). Germline V gene sequence: CDR1 MNHEY, CDR2 SVGEGT. CDR3 size: 15 residues. Trimming cost V 5 bases and J 0 bases, with 13 bases left between them.

The gene calls are TRBV5-1 and TRBJ2-3, with 8 bases aligning to TRBD2. Germline loops: CDR1 SGHRS, CDR2 YFSETQ. Trimming removed 0 bases from V and 5 bases from J; junction bases left unmatched: 8. The CDR3 contains 16 residues. The CDR3 is CASSLDAGGGGDTQYF. The DNA for the CDR3 is TGCGCCAGCAGCTTGGATGCGGGGGGCGGGGGAGATACGCAGTATTTT.

The V call is TRBV19, the J call TRBJ2-5; 8 bases map to TRBD1. Germline CDR1 reads LNHDA; CDR2 reads SQIVND (reference sequence). This CDR3 contains 14 residues. V gave up 5 bases and J gave up 2 bases; unmatched junction bases: 4. CDR3 residues: CASSARTGQETQYF. In DNA form, the CDR3 reads TGTGCCAGTAGTGCCCGGACAGGGCAAGAGACCCAGTACTTC.

The CDR3, as DNA: TGTGCCAGCAGCCAAGAGGTACATGGAAACACCATATATTTT. Translation gives CASSQEVHGNTIYF. The chain combines TRBV14 with TRBJ1-3; D ambiguous. Per the germline V gene, CDR1 is SGHDN and CDR2 is FVKESK. The CDR3 runs to 14 residues. Trimming cost V 0 bases and J 3 bases, with 6 bases left between them.

The chain employs TRBV7-9 and TRBJ2-3; TRBD1 matches at 8 bases. Germline V gene lookup returns CDR1 SEHNR and CDR2 FQNEAQ (reference sequence). Losses at the gene ends were 1 base for V and 4 bases for J; bases not matched to a gene: 13. CDR3 length equals 18 residues. CDR3 in DNA: TGTGCCAGCAGCTTAGTTCGTATGGGGACAGGCATATCAGATACGCAGTATTTT. This codes for CASSLVRMGTGISDTQYF. Variable domain in full (rest from reference TRBV7-9 and TRBJ2-3): DTGVSQNPRHKITKRGQNVTFRCDPISEHNRLYWYRQTLGQGPEFLTYFQNEAQLEKSRLLSDRFSAERPKGSFSTLEIQRTEQGDSAMYLCASSLVRMGTGISDTQYFGPGTRLTVL.

The V gene is TRBV4-1, the J gene TRBJ2-7; 15 bases fit TRBD2. J gave up 6 bases and V 4 bases, and 4 bases lay outside the gene matches. Germline V gene sequence: CDR1 MGHRA, CDR2 YSYEKL. The CDR3 length is 15 residues. In nucleotides, the CDR3 is TGCGCCAGCAGCCCTCTGGGACTAGCGGGGGGCGAGCAGTACTTC. Protein: CASSPLGLAGGEQYF.

V is TRBV3-1 (or the pseudogene TRBV3-2) and J is TRBJ1-6, with D uncertain. This CDR3 is 12 amino acids long. With 6 bases removed from V and 6 bases from J, the gap between germline ends came to 6 bases. The germline CDR1 and CDR2 sequences are LGHDT and YNNKEL (reference sequence). The CDR3 here is CASSLINSPLHF. Written as DNA, the CDR3 is TGTGCCAGCAGTCTTATTAATTCACCCCTCCACTTT.

The chain carries TRBV4-1 and TRBJ1-4; D gene unclear. The CDR3 consists of 15 residues. Germline V gene lookup returns CDR1 MGHRA and CDR2 YSYEKL. V lost 1 base, J lost 6 bases, and 12 bases lay in between. CDR3 DNA: TGCGCCAGCAGCCAAGCCGGAGTCGGAGATGAAAAACTGTTTTTT. Translated, it gives CASSQAGVGDEKLFF.

The chain couples TRBV5-4 to TRBJ1-2, with D unresolved. From germline, CDR1 is SGHNT and CDR2 YYREEE (reference sequence). This CDR3 comprises 13 residues. V was shortened by 0 bases and J by 6 bases, with 9 bases between the two germline ends. CDR3 protein: CASSLVEGDGYTF. The CDR3 nucleotides are TGTGCCAGCAGCTTGGTGGAGGGCGATGGCTACACCTTC.

CDR3 nucleotide sequence: TGTGCCAGCAGCCAACTATACCTGGGAGGGGGCAATCAGCCCCAGCATTTT. It yields the protein CASSQLYLGGGNQPQHF. J is TRBJ1-5 and V is TRBV4-2; possible D gene TRBD1, 5 bases. CDR3 length equals 17 residues. Germline-derived CDR1 and CDR2 are LGHNA and YNFKEQ. The V end was cut by 2 bases, the J end by 2 bases, with 16 bases between.

This chain joins TRBV19 and TRBJ1-3; 10 bases fit TRBD1. Germline CDR1 LNHDA, CDR2 SQIVND (reference sequence). This CDR3 region has 17 residues. Unmatched junction bases numbered 11, after V lost 7 bases and J lost 2 bases. The CDR3 reads CASIFQGTGATGNTIYF. CDR3 DNA sequence: TGTGCCAGTATTTTTCAAGGGACAGGGGCTACTGGAAACACCATATATTTT.

The chain's CDR3 is CATSRGDGGFSPLHF. The CDR3 DNA sequence: TGTGCCACCAGCAGGGGGGACGGGGGTTTTTCACCCCTCCACTTT. The rearrangement uses TRBV15 and TRBJ1-6; D might be TRBD1 (5 bases). The CDR3 length is 15 residues. Trimming cost V 3 bases and J 9 bases, with 15 bases left between them. CDR1 is LNHNV and CDR2 is YYDKDF in the germline V gene (reference sequence).

V and J are TRBV3-1 (or the pseudogene TRBV3-2) and TRBJ2-2; 10 nucleotides align to TRBD2. CDR3 length equals 16 residues. V lost 3 bases to trimming and J lost 4 bases; unmatched junction nucleotides: 5. Germline V gene data show CDR1 as LGHDT and CDR2 as YNNKEL (reference sequence). The CDR3 loop reads CASSHLAGAITGELFF. Written as DNA, the CDR3 is TGTGCCAGCAGCCACCTAGCGGGGGCCATCACCGGGGAGCTGTTTTTT.

This clone was detected once. V and J are TRBV28 and TRBJ2-3; 9 nucleotides agree with TRBD1. The trim removed 3 bases at V and 2 bases at J, leaving 9 bases unmatched. In germline, CDR1 is MDHEN, CDR2 SYDVKM. The CDR3 length is 17 residues. The CDR3 reads CASSFGQGSAYTDTQYF. The CDR3 nucleotides read TGTGCCAGCAGTTTCGGACAGGGGTCCGCTTACACAGATACGCAGTATTTT.

V is TRBV28 and J is TRBJ2-7, with TRBD1 identical over 9 bases. J lost 2 bases, V lost 6 bases, and 11 bases had no gene match. This CDR3 region has 16 residues. Germline V gives CDR1 MDHEN, CDR2 SYDVKM. The CDR3 nucleotides are TGTGCCAGCAGCGCCCCCCGGGACAGGGAGCCCTACGAGCAGTACTTC. Protein: CASSAPRDREPYEQYF.

This clone was recorded once. The chain joins TRBV19 to TRBJ1-2; 7 positions agree with TRBD1. CDR1 LNHDA and CDR2 SQIVND come from the germline V gene (reference sequence). The CDR3 totals 14 residues. V lost 7 bases to trimming and J lost 3 bases; unmatched junction nucleotides: 8. The CDR3 nucleotides read TGTGCCAGTAAGCAGGGGGTAACCTACTATGGCTACACCTTC. Amino acids: CASKQGVTYYGYTF.

The V call is TRBV18, the J call TRBJ2-3, with TRBD1 matching over 7 bases. The V gene's germline CDR1 is KGHSH and CDR2 LQKENI. The CDR3 extends over 12 amino acids. Trimming took 8 bases from V and 1 from J; bases not matched to a gene: 0. The CDR3 DNA follows: TGTGCCAGCGGACAGGGCACAGATACGCAGTATTTT. This codes for CASGQGTDTQYF.

The gene calls are TRBV7-9 and TRBJ2-1, with D maybe TRBD2 (6 bases). Germline lookup yields CDR1 SEHNR and CDR2 FQNEAQ (reference sequence). With 2 bases removed from V and 4 bases from J, the gap between germline ends came to 15 bases. The CDR3 is 16 residues long. Written as DNA, the CDR3 is TGTGCCAGCAGCTTATACCTTGGGGGGAGTTACAATGAGCAGTTCTTC. Translating gives CASSLYLGGSYNEQFF. The variable domain in full, completed from reference TRBV7-9 and TRBJ2-1, reads DTGVSQNPRHKITKRGQNVTFRCDPISEHNRLYWYRQTLGQGPEFLTYFQNEAQLEKSRLLSDRFSAERPKGSFSTLEIQRTEQGDSAMYLCASSLYLGGSYNEQFFGPGTRLTVL.